This T cell receptor (beta chain) is drawn from a study of blood T cell repertoires in COVID-19. The CDR3 has 16 amino acids. The J segment lost 3 bases and the V segment lost 5 bases, leaving 8 bases of the junction unmatched. In germline, CDR1 is MDHEN, CDR2 SYDVKM. The protocol was immunoSEQ multiplex PCR, while the TCRdb copy is restricted to in-frame clones and leaves out a portion. The sample includes around 180,000 clones, 86% of them seen just once. The J gene is TRBJ2-7, the V gene TRBV28; 12 nucleotides line up with TRBD2. The sequence came from a woman aged 25-40 years who had recovered from COVID-19. The sequenced sample consisted of PBMCs or T cells enriched from blood (not recorded which). CDR3 loop: CASSRLAGVGIYEQYF. CDR3 nucleotide sequence: TGTGCCAGCAGTAGACTAGCGGGAGTTGGTATCTACGAGCAGTACTTC.